This TCR beta chain was observed in a study of response to subunit inactivated influenza vaccine. Study-wide findings and caveats: Few new T cells, the authors suggested, are recruited by each seasonal influenza vaccination.

Germline V CDR1 and CDR2: MNHEY, SVGEGT. Between the trimmed V and J ends, which lost 8 bases and 7 bases, there was a span of 18 bases. The CDR3 length is 13 residues. This clonotype came up a few times. The antigen is unknown. TCRdb reprocessed the RT-PCR reads with MiXCR, giving one entry per CDR3 protein. The table has about 540,000 distinct CDR3 sequences, under 30% seen once; the top ten hold approximately 3%. These sequences were also reported in another study, on T cells expressing NK-cell markers. That work contributes: A 5'RACE template switching approach incorporating UMIs was used to make TCR beta cDNA. Within the sequenced cohort of eight donors, seven exhibited HCMV seropositivity and one was seronegative. An anti-gamma-delta TCR antibody was added in several experiments. It restricted sorting to alpha-beta TCR-expressing T cells. Of CD8+ T cells, roughly 1.0-7.0% belonged to dominant NKG2C+ clonotypes in 5 to 7 donors.

This TCR derives from a man aged 50 to 59 who received an inactivated influenza vaccine. The chain links TRBV6-2 or TRBV6-3 to TRBJ2-7; no clear D. The sequencing here drew on CD4+ T cells sorted from PBMCs, taken 11 to 12 days after vaccination. DNA for the CDR3: TGTGCCAGCCGAAATGTCGCGGCTAGAGAGCAGTACTTC. It yields the protein CASRNVAAREQYF.